This TCR beta chain was sequenced in a study of cytomegalovirus exposure and HLA in healthy donors. Whole-study context: The roughly 100 million unique TCR beta sequences, from around 200 million T cells, were found by an earlier analysis.

CDR1 is LNHNV, CDR2 YYDKDF, per germline (reference sequence). Trimming took off 1 base at V and 7 bases at J, with 8 bases between the two ends. The CDR3 totals 13 residues. Researchers ran the PCR with 60 Vbeta and 13 Jbeta primers. The method was immunoSEQ multiplex PCR; TCRdb's version includes in-frame clones alone and lacks a portion of them. In the table there are some 150,000 clones, roughly 85% of which are singletons. The rearrangement links TRBV15 to TRBJ2-1; D unresolved. Sequencing input: PBMCs. The origin of this receptor is a young woman in good health and CMV-seronegative. DNA of the CDR3: TGTGCCACCAGCAGAGTTTTCCGTAATGAGCAGTTCTTC. Its protein product is CATSRVFRNEQFF. The full variable domain, with the rest looked up from reference TRBV15 and TRBJ2-1, is DAMVIQNPRYQVTQFGKPVTLSCSQTLNHNVMYWYQQKSSQAPKLLFHYYDKDFNNEADTPDNFQSRRPNTSFCFLDIRSPGLGDTAMYLCATSRVFRNEQFFGPGTRLTVL.